This T cell receptor (beta chain) was observed in a study of blood T cell repertoires in COVID-19 (dated by TCRdb to about 2020). A note on the overall study: Samples covering the acute and convalescent phases of COVID-19 were provided by collaborators in the United States, Italy and Spain. Samples came from the ongoing ImmuneRACE study (first 160 participants) plus 1,254 subjects from 6 global collaborators. The prospective study material was composed of cDNA or gDNA derived from T cells, B-cell-depleted T cells, or PBMCs. The repertoires were made available in a free public database intended to serve as a resource for research on the immune response to SARS-CoV-2. A de-identified subject ID, COVID-19 status, age in years and sex were almost always included in the sample metadata. Where HLA class I and class II types were available, the types were taken from metadata supplied by the sample provider, not from assay-based typing. Deeply sampled blood TCRbeta repertoires from subjects exposed to, actively infected with, or recovered from COVID-19 were included in the dataset.

This clone was recorded only once. This receptor's antigen is unknown. Base qualities were left out, and no much larger clone turns up one base away. TCRbeta CDR3 regions were amplified from genomic DNA using the immunoSEQ Assay, a bias-controlled multiplex PCR. Under the source paper's analysis protocol: Nucleated cell counts per sample were estimated from amplification of reference gene primers within the assay. To quantify the absolute abundance of each unique TCRbeta CDR3 rearrangement, sequence reads were collapsed and filtered. For each sample, productive Simpson clonality was calculated as the square root of Simpson's diversity index over productive rearrangements. This immuneACCESS table, as held by TCRdb, lists in-frame sequences with V and J called but not all clones. Of the missing ones, under half trace to an unresolved V gene in checked studies; the others have no known cause. Clone size and V and J calls were adopted from that table, with D and trimming inferred from the DNA. This sample has 130,000 to 150,000 clones in its table, and 85% to 90% of those were observed once. The ten biggest clones cover approximately 2.4% of the sample.

As encoded in the germline V gene, CDR1 is SGHRS while CDR2 is YFSETQ. Trimming removed 3 bases from V and 0 bases from J; the gene matches leave 4 bases unexplained. Measured from the cysteine to the phenylalanine, the CDR3 is 16 residues long. Only CDR3 DNA is held: 48 bases, read in frame from base 1. Collaborating institutions collected whole blood in K2EDTA tubes following their own protocols. Collaborator samples were shipped for TCRbeta analysis as frozen whole blood, isolated PBMCs, or DNA extracted from either sample type. The study at large found these results: Clinical and demographic metadata were provided uncurated, with the amount varying by source and participant.

In this chain, TRBV5-1 is recombined with TRBJ2-1; TRBD1 agrees with 9 junctional bases. This clonotype originated in a human donor in a cohort sampled during active COVID-19. The sample comprised peripheral blood. The DNA sequence follows: TGCGCCAGCAGCTGGGACAGGGTAAGCTCCTACAATGAGCAGTTCTTC. This yields the protein CASSWDRVSSYNEQFF.